Included here is one T cell receptor (beta chain) sequence, with context. No antigen is known for it. These data come from a study of identical twins. TCRdb re-derived calls from the 5' RACE reads in MiXCR, one entry per CDR3 protein. The sample records roughly 240,000 distinct CDR3 sequences, 6.5% to 9% being singletons. Looked up from germline, CDR1 is DFQATT and CDR2 is SNEGSKA (reference sequence). The V end was cut by 0 bases, the J end by 12 bases, with 9 bases between. The CDR3 runs 11 residues. The donors were all healthy and Caucasian. Study-wide points: Out-of-frame TCR alpha sharing in monozygotic twins exceeded recombination model predictions. Abundant cord blood beta clonotypes carried fewer insertions; memory repertoires showed none.

The sample also formed part of further work on yellow fever vaccine responses in identical twins. That work contributes: Twins reportedly mounted vaccine T cell responses that seemed partly convergent, partly personalized.

The V and J genes are TRBV20-1 and TRBJ1-3, with TRBD1 as a possible D gene (5 bases). The TCR sequence derives from a woman younger than 35 in good health. Sequenced input: CD8+ T cells sorted from blood. CDR3 sequence reads: CSAREGTIIYF. CDR3 in DNA: TGCAGTGCTAGAGAGGGGACGATCATATATTTT.